Below, one T cell receptor (beta chain) is given with its context. The antigen is unknown. This sample stems from a study of cytomegalovirus exposure and HLA in healthy donors. Overall study: The roughly 120 validation repertoires used the same platform as the roughly 720 first-cohort repertoires (as reported by a later analysis).

The method was immunoSEQ multiplex PCR; TCRdb's version includes in-frame clones alone and lacks a portion of them. The table includes some 150,000 clones, about 86% detected once. The study, taken as a whole, reports: Cytomegalovirus status was reportedly diagnosed by the classifier with high sensitivity and specificity. Many donors carried some public TCRs, although rarity characterized most TCR sequences.

V was clipped by 5 bases and J by 4 bases; unmatched bases: 7. Looked up from germline, CDR1 is MNHEY and CDR2 is SVGAGI. The CDR3 is made up of 15 amino acids. The receptor comes from a woman in her 30s in good health and CMV-seronegative. Material: PBMCs. The chain carries TRBV6-5 and TRBJ1-5; 8 bases match TRBD1. CDR3: CASSLLRTGNQPQHF. In DNA form, the CDR3 reads TGTGCCAGCAGTCTTTTAAGGACAGGGAATCAGCCCCAGCATTTT.